This record concerns one T cell receptor (beta chain) sequence. Under the authors' procedure: Using reference gene primer amplification, nucleated cell counts were estimated. Assay used: immunoSEQ multiplex PCR; TCRdb lists only in-frame clones, some missing. V, J and clone size are taken as reported in that table, and D and trimming were inferred from the DNA itself. The sample lists about 51,000 clones; around 84% were seen once. V lost 5 bases, J lost 2 bases, and 7 bases lay in between. Per germline, CDR1 LGHNT and CDR2 FRNRAP. The CDR3 sequence is 12 residues long. These data belong to a study of blood T cell repertoires in COVID-19. The wider study: Acute and convalescent COVID-19 samples came from the United States, Italy and Spain. PBMCs, B-cell-depleted T cells, or T cells provided the cDNA or gDNA that made up the material.

The sequence came from a man older than 75 with active COVID-19. The J gene is TRBJ2-7, the V gene TRBV12-5; unclear D gene. Sequencing input: peripheral blood. For the CDR3, the DNA is TGTGCTAGTGGTATGCAGACCTACGAGCAGTACTTC. It is translated as CASGMQTYEQYF.